Presented here are 23 T cell receptor beta chains from one specimen sequenced in a study of blood T cells in healthy people across ages (dated by TCRdb to about 2015). The protocol used for the library was 5' RACE. Sequenced on an Illumina HiSeq 2500. The second PCR ran for roughly 7 to 11 cycles and used a J-beta primer mix along with a sample-barcoded 5' primer. Through fastp at Q25 and MiXCR, TCRdb rebuilt clones from the public reads, retaining in-frame beta chains. Rows are combined by CDR3 protein, so each entry shows the most common genes and DNA. Present in this sample are a few hundred thousand distinct CDR3 sequences, 27% of which were seen just once. The ten largest account for approximately 18% of the sample. Sequencing input: blood. The source of these receptors is a woman between 70 and 85 years old in good health.

This clonotype was seen a few times. The chain recombines TRBV6-1 with TRBJ1-1; 11 bases line up with TRBD1. Germline CDR1 and CDR2: MNHNS and SASEGT. The CDR3 has 15 residues. Trimming cost V 4 bases and J 0 bases; bases outside gene matches: 1. CDR3 DNA sequence: TGTGCCAGCAGTGGGACAGGGGGCATGAACACTGAAGCTTTCTTT. Protein: CASSGTGGMNTEAFF.

The chain joins TRBV9 to TRBJ2-5; D might be TRBD1 or TRBD2, each matching 5 bases. The germline CDR1 and CDR2 sequences are SGDLS and YYNGEE. This CDR3 is 15 amino acids long. V was shortened by 0 bases and J by 4 bases, with 13 bases between the two germline ends. CDR3 sequence (DNA): TGTGCCAGCAGCGTAGCTACAAGTGGGGGAGAGACCCAGTACTTC. This encodes CASSVATSGGETQYF.

To note about this clonotype: Its ends do not fully match the called genes, so a read error is possible. The gene calls are TRBV12-3 or TRBV12-4 and TRBJ2-5; 8 nucleotides agree with TRBD2. The better agreement between TRBJ2-1 and the DNA end casts doubt on the J call. CDR3 size: 16 residues. The CDR3 region has the DNA TGTGCCAGCAGTGACCGGGGGGGCGGGACCTACAATAAGCAGTTCTTC. This encodes CASSDRGGGTYNKQFF.

The sample holds a few counts of this clonotype. This sequence joins TRBV5-1 and TRBJ2-5; 8 bases fit TRBD2. The length of the CDR3 is 15 residues. V shed 3 bases and J 1 base; nucleotides not matched to a gene: 5. CDR1 is SGHRS and CDR2 is YFSETQ in the germline V gene. CDR3 loop: CASSYQRGGQETQYF. The CDR3 DNA follows: TGCGCCAGCAGCTACCAACGGGGGGGCCAAGAGACCCAGTACTTC.

The chain uses TRBV4-2 and TRBJ1-3; possibly TRBD1 for D (6 bases). CDR3 length equals 15 residues. Germline loops: CDR1 LGHNA, CDR2 YNFKEQ. V was trimmed by 6 bases and J by 0 bases, leaving 12 bases between them. The CDR3: CASRETGSSGNTIYF. DNA for the CDR3: TGTGCCAGCAGAGAAACAGGGTCCTCTGGAAACACCATATATTTT.

The rearrangement uses TRBV5-1 and TRBJ1-1, with a weak D call TRBD1 (5 bases). The CDR3 is made up of 14 amino acids. Germline V gene sequence: CDR1 SGHRS, CDR2 YFSETQ. Trimming removed 2 bases from V and 0 bases from J, with 8 bases in between. The CDR3 loop reads CASSLQDMNTEAFF. The DNA of the CDR3 is TGCGCCAGCAGCTTACAGGACATGAACACTGAAGCTTTCTTT.

The rearrangement uses TRBV7-3 and TRBJ2-3; TRBD1 matches at 8 bases. CDR1 is SGHTA and CDR2 is FQGTGA in the germline V gene. The V gene end was trimmed by 4 bases and the J gene end by 2 bases; junction bases not matched to a gene: 8. CDR3 length equals 16 residues. The chain's CDR3 is CASSYSPDRDTDTQYF. The CDR3 DNA is TGTGCCAGCAGCTACTCACCGGACAGGGACACAGATACGCAGTATTTT.

Remarks on this clonotype: An end of the junction differs from the germline gene, which may be a read error. The V gene is TRBV2, the J gene TRBJ1-5, with D hard to call. Germline values: CDR1 SNHLY, CDR2 FYNNEI. The CDR3 loop spans 13 amino acids. DNA of the CDR3: TGTGCCAGCTCTAAGTGGAGCAATCAGCCCCGGCATTTT. Translation gives CASSKWSNQPRHF.

In this sample, this clonotype turned up once. This chain links TRBV7-3 with TRBJ2-5; no reliable D call. The J call may be in error: the DNA end matches TRBJ2-1 better. The CDR3 spans 14 residues. The V gene's germline CDR1 is SGHTA and CDR2 FQGTGA. CDR3 region: CASSYLDGYNEQFF. The CDR3 bases are TGTGCCAGCAGTTACCTGGACGGATACAATGAGCAGTTCTTC.

The sample holds a few counts of this clonotype. This chain uses TRBV6-2 or TRBV6-3 with TRBJ1-2; D unclear. CDR3 length: 13 amino acids. V lost 0 bases to trimming and J lost 4 bases, with 6 bases between them. Germline V gene lookup returns CDR1 MNHEY and CDR2 SVGEGT. The CDR3 DNA sequence: TGTGCCAGCAGTTACTCACCAGTCTATGGCTACACCTTC. It encodes CASSYSPVYGYTF.

V and J are TRBV7-9 and TRBJ1-2; maybe TRBD1 (6 bases). Trimming pared 5 bases from V and 7 bases from J, leaving 14 bases between. Looked up from germline, CDR1 is SEHNR and CDR2 is FQNEAQ (reference sequence). The CDR3 loop spans 13 amino acids. The CDR3 DNA follows: TGTGCCAGCAGCCCCCGACAGGCGGGTGGCTACACCTTC. It encodes CASSPRQAGGYTF.

This clonotype was detected ten times or more. This chain joins TRBV7-2 and TRBJ2-4; possibly TRBD2 for D (6 bases). This CDR3 spans 18 amino acids. Germline V gives CDR1 SGHTA, CDR2 FQGNSA. Trimming took 5 bases from V and 0 from J, leaving 20 bases between them. The CDR3 is CASSPYFRGSIAKNIQYF. CDR3 DNA sequence: TGTGCCAGCAGCCCGTATTTCCGGGGGTCTATAGCCAAAAACATTCAGTACTTC.

The rearrangement links TRBV18 to TRBJ2-1; D is unresolved. CDR1 and CDR2 from the germline V gene are KGHSH and LQKENI. V was clipped by 5 bases and J by 5 bases, with 16 bases between them. The length of the CDR3 is 15 residues. The DNA of the CDR3 is TGTGCCAGCTCATCATTGCCGACCAACAACAATGAGCAGTTCTTC. Its translation is CASSSLPTNNNEQFF.

This clonotype was observed a few times. The V call is TRBV12-3 or TRBV12-4, the J call TRBJ2-1, with D hard to call. The ends were cut back, 6 bases at V and 1 base at J, with 13 bases in the middle. This CDR3 is built from 15 residues. Written as DNA, the CDR3 is TGTGCCAGCAGCCCCAAGGTAGGGTCCTACAATGAGCAGTTCTTC. Protein sequence: CASSPKVGSYNEQFF.

The chain carries TRBV15 and TRBJ2-5; 9 bases agree with TRBD1. The DNA end lines up better with TRBJ2-7; the J call may be wrong. Germline loops: CDR1 LNHNV, CDR2 YYDKDF (reference sequence). The CDR3 sequence is 17 residues long. The CDR3 spells CATSTWTSGTGSYEQYF. The CDR3 region has the DNA TGTGCCACCAGCACCTGGACCTCCGGGACAGGGAGCTACGAGCAGTACTTC.

The J gene is TRBJ2-2, the V gene TRBV28; 10 nucleotides match TRBD2. The CDR3 consists of 17 residues. Unmatched junction bases numbered 9, after V lost 3 bases and J lost 5 bases. Germline lookup yields CDR1 MDHEN and CDR2 SYDVKM. This CDR3 is CASSFPLAGPGTGELFF. The CDR3 DNA sequence: TGTGCCAGCAGTTTCCCACTAGCGGGGCCCGGGACCGGGGAGCTGTTTTTT.

The J gene is TRBJ2-2, the V gene TRBV29-1; TRBD2 aligns across 11 bases. The germline V gene has CDR1 SQVTM and CDR2 ANQGSEA. V shed 7 bases and J 4 bases; nucleotides not matched to a gene: 8. CDR3 length: 15 residues. CDR3 in amino acids: CSAPSGTSGTGELFF. The CDR3 DNA sequence: TGCAGCGCGCCTTCCGGGACTAGCGGCACCGGGGAGCTGTTTTTT.

The chain employs TRBV5-5 and TRBJ2-2; D unresolved. This CDR3 spans 15 amino acids. The germline gives CDR1 SGHKS, CDR2 YYEKEE (reference sequence). V was pared by 5 bases and J by 0 bases, with 11 bases between. CDR3 amino acids: CASSSAASNTGELFF. Written as DNA, the CDR3 is TGTGCCAGCAGTTCCGCGGCCTCGAACACCGGGGAGCTGTTTTTT.

The rearrangement uses TRBV5-1 and TRBJ1-6; D may be TRBD1 (6 bases). Germline V gives CDR1 SGHRS, CDR2 YFSETQ. The length of the CDR3 is 14 residues. The V and J ends lost 4 bases and 10 bases respectively, with 15 bases between them. The CDR3 loop reads CASSRQGGASPLHF. The DNA of the CDR3 is TGCGCCAGCAGCCGACAAGGGGGGGCCTCACCCCTCCACTTT.

V usage is TRBV4-1 and J usage is TRBJ2-4; D not certain. Germline loops: CDR1 MGHRA, CDR2 YSYEKL. The CDR3 covers 16 residues. V lost 0 bases and J lost 3, with 12 bases in between. CDR3 DNA sequence: TGCGCCAGCAGCCAAGATGGCAGGAGCAACAAAAACATTCAGTACTTC. Translation: CASSQDGRSNKNIQYF.

The gene calls are TRBV6-1 and TRBJ2-5, with D unclear. Germline-derived CDR1 and CDR2 are MNHNS and SASEGT. This CDR3 comprises 11 residues. V was shortened by 8 bases and J by 7 bases, with 11 bases between the two germline ends. CDR3 bases: TGTGCCAGCCAGGCAGGCGTGACCCAGTACTTC. It yields the protein CASQAGVTQYF.

This clonotype was seen many times. V and J are TRBV5-1 and TRBJ2-1, with D unclear. Germline loops: CDR1 SGHRS, CDR2 YFSETQ. The CDR3 totals 13 residues. Trimming removed 0 bases at V and 8 bases at J, with 9 bases between. CDR3 in DNA: TGCGCCAGCAGCTTGGGGCAAGACGATGAGCAGTTCTTC. It is translated as CASSLGQDDEQFF. Full variable domain (missing parts from reference TRBV5-1 and TRBJ2-1): KAGVTQTPRYLIKTRGQQVTLSCSPISGHRSVSWYQQTPGQGLQFLFEYFSETQRNKGNFPGRFSGRQFSNSRSEMNVSTLELGDSALYLCASSLGQDDEQFFGPGTRLTVL.

In the case of this clonotype: A junction boundary mismatches the germline segment, possibly from a read error. The rearrangement uses TRBV25-1 and TRBJ2-5, with 9 bases matching TRBD2. Germline V gene sequence: CDR1 MGHDK, CDR2 SYGVNS. The CDR3 is 15 residues long. The chain's CDR3 is CTSSEFYEAGGPKFF. DNA of the CDR3: TGTACCAGCAGTGAATTCTACGAGGCGGGGGGGCCGAAGTTCTTC.